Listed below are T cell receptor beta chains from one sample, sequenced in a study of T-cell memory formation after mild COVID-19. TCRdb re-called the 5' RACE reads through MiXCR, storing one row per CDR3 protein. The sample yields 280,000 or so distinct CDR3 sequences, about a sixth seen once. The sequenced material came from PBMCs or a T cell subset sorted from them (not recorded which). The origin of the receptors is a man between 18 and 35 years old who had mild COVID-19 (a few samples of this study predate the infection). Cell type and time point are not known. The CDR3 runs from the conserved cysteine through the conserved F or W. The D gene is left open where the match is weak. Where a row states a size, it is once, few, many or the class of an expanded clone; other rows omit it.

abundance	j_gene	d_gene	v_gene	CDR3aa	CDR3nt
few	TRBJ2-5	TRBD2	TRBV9	CASSQRGGTSGEETQYF	TGTGCCAGCAGCCAAAGAGGAGGGACTAGCGGGGAAGAGACCCAGTACTTC
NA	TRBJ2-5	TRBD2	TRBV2	CASSTMNERGPGEETQYF	TGTGCCAGCAGTACAATGAACGAGCGGGGGCCCGGGGAAGAGACCCAGTACTTC
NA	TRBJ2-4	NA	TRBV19	CATTHRAGNIQYF	TGTGCCACCACCCACAGGGCGGGGAACATTCAGTACTTC
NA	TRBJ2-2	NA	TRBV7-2	CASSFVGPGPGELFF	TGTGCCAGCAGCTTCGTAGGACCCGGCCCCGGGGAGCTGTTTTTT
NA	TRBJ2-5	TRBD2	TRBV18	CASSPPGLARETQYF	TGTGCCAGCTCACCCCCCGGACTAGCCCGGGAGACCCAGTACTTC
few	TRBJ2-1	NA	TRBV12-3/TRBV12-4	CASSAFGGGPYNEQFF	TGTGCCAGCAGTGCCTTTGGGGGGGGGCCTTACAATGAGCAGTTCTTC
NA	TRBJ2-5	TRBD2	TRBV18	CASTPLGGGETQYF	TGTGCCAGCACACCGCTCGGGGGAGGGGAGACCCAGTACTTC
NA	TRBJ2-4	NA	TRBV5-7	CARRGLAKNIQYF	TGTGCCAGGAGGGGTTTAGCCAAAAACATTCAGTACTTC
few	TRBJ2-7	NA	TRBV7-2	CASSLEPIKREQYF	TGTGCCAGCAGCTTAGAACCAATAAAACGGGAGCAGTACTTC
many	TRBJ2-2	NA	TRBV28	CASTELTGREVAGELFF	TGTGCCAGCACCGAGCTCACGGGCAGGGAGGTTGCCGGGGAGCTGTTTTTT